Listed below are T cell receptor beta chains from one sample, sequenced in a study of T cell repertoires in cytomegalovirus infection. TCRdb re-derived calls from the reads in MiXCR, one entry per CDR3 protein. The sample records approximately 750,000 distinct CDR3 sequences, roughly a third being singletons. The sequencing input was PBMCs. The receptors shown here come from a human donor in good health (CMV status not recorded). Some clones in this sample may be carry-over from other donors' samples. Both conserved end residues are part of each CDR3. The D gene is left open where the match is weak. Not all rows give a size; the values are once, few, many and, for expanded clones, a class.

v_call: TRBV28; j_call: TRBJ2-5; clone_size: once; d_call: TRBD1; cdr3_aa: CASTLRDREGTQYF; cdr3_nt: TGTGCCAGCACCCTTCGGGACAGGGAGGGGACCCAGTACTTC
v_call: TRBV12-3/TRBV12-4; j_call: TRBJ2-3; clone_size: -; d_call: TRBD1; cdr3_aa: CASSQTGGADTQYF; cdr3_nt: TGTGCCAGCAGTCAGACAGGGGGCGCAGATACGCAGTATTTT
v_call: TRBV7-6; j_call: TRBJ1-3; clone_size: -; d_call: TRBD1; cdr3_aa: CASSLSGQHSGNTIYF; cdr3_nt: TGTGCCAGCAGCTTGTCGGGACAGCACTCTGGAAACACCATATATTTT
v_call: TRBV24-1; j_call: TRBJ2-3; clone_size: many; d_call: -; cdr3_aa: CATSDSLRGVTQYF; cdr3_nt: TGTGCCACCAGTGATTCCCTTCGCGGGGTTACGCAGTATTTT
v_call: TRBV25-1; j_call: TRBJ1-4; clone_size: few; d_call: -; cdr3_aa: CASSAGFLGRGEKLFF; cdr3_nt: TGTGCCAGCAGTGCGGGTTTTTTAGGAAGAGGAGAAAAACTGTTTTTT
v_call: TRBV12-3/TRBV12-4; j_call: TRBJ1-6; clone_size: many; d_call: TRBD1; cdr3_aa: CASSPRSQGFVSPLHF; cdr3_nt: TGTGCCAGCAGTCCCCGATCACAGGGGTTTGTTTCACCCCTCCACTTT
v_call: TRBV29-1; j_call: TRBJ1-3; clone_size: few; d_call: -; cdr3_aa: CSVERRGSGNTIYF; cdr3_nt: TGCAGCGTTGAGAGGAGGGGCTCTGGAAACACCATATATTTT
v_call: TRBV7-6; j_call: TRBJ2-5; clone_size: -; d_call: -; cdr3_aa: CASSNNPGETQYF; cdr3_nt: TGTGCTAGCAGCAACAACCCGGGAGAGACCCAGTACTTC
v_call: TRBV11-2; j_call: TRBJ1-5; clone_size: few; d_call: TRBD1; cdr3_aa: CASSSSTGWQPQHF; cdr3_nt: TGTGCCAGCAGCTCATCGACAGGGTGGCAGCCCCAGCATTTT
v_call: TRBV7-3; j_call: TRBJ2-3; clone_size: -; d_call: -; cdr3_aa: CASSLGGIIRDTQYF; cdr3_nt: TGTGCCAGCAGCTTAGGAGGGATTATTAGGGATACGCAGTATTTT
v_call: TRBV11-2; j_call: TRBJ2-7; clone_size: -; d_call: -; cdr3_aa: CASSLVGAAGEKQYF; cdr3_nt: TGTGCCAGCAGCTTAGTTGGGGCCGCTGGGGAGAAGCAGTACTTC
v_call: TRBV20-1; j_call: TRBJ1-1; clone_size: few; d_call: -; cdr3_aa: CSARGVVDGGEAFF; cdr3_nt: TGCAGTGCTAGAGGGGTCGTGGATGGGGGTGAAGCTTTCTTT
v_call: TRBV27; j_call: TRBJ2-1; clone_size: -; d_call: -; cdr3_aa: CASSLGRNQPIRWYNEQFF; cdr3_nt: TGTGCCAGCAGTTTAGGGAGGAATCAGCCTATCCGGTGGTACAATGAGCAGTTCTTC
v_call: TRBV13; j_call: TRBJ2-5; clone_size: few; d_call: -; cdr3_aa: CASSLVGGIQETQYF; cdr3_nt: TGTGCCAGCAGCTTAGTGGGGGGAATTCAAGAGACCCAGTACTTC
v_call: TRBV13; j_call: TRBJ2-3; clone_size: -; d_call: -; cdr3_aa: CASRNWGAADTQYF; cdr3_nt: TGTGCCAGCAGAAACTGGGGGGCAGCGGATACGCAGTATTTT
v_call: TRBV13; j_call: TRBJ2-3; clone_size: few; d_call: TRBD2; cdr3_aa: CASSTGLTTDTQYF; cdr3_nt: TGTGCCAGCAGCACGGGACTAACCACAGATACGCAGTATTTT
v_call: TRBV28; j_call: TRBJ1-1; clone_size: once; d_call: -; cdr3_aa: CASSKGAEAFF; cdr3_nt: TGTGCCAGCAGTAAGGGCGCTGAAGCTTTCTTT
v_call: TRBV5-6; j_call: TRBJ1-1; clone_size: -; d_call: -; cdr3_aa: CASRFGRANTEAFF; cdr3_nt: TGTGCCAGCAGATTTGGACGCGCGAACACTGAAGCTTTCTTT
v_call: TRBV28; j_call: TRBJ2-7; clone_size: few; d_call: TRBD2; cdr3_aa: CASSFQTSGRRGNF; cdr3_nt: TGTGCCAGCAGTTTTCAAACTAGCGGGAGAAGGGGGAACTTC
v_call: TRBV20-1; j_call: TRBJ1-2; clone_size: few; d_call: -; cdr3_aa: CSAFSRTSGDYGYTF; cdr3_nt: TGCAGTGCTTTCAGTAGGACCTCGGGGGACTATGGCTACACCTTC
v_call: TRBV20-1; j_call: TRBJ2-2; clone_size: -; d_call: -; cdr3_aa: CSASGYAGELFF; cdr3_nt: TGCAGTGCTAGCGGGTACGCCGGGGAGCTGTTTTTT
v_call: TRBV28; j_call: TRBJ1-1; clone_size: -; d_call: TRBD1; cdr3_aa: CASSSWDSLNTEAFF; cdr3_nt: TGTGCCAGCAGTTCATGGGACAGCCTGAACACTGAAGCTTTCTTT
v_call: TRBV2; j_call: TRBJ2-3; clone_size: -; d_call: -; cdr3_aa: CASLKGVTDTQYF; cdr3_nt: TGTGCCAGCCTCAAGGGGGTTACAGATACGCAGTATTTT
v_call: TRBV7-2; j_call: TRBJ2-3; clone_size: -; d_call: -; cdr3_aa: CASRNPGLTDTQYF; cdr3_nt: TGTGCCAGCAGGAATCCGGGACTCACAGATACGCAGTATTTT
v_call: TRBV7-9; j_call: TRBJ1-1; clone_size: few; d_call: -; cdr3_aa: CASSLGSPIGEDFF; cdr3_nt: TGTGCCAGCAGCTTAGGGTCACCAATCGGGGAAGATTTCTTT
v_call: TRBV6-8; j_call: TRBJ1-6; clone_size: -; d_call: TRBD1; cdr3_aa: CASATGGRGNSPLHF; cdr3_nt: TGTGCCAGTGCCACCGGGGGCAGGGGGAATTCACCCCTCCACTTT
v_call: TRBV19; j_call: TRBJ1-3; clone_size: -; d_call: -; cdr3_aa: CASTRRGIGNTIYF; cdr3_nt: TGTGCCAGTACCCGGAGGGGGATAGGAAACACCATATATTTT
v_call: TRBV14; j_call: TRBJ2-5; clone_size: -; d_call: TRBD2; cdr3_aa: CASSPSGSRGTQYF; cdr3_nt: TGTGCCAGCAGCCCTAGCGGGAGTCGGGGGACCCAGTACTTC
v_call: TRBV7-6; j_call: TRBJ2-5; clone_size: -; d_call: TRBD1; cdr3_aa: CASSSTRQGYRETQYF; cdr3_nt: TGTGCCAGCAGCTCCACGAGACAGGGGTATCGAGAGACCCAGTACTTC
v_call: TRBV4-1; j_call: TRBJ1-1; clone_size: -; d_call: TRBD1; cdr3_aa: CASSQESGGRPEAFF; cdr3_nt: TGCGCCAGCAGCCAAGAGTCAGGGGGTAGGCCTGAAGCTTTCTTT
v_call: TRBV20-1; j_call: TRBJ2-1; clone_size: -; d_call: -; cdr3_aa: CSARGVPDNEQFF; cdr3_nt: TGCAGTGCTAGAGGGGTCCCGGATAATGAGCAGTTCTTC
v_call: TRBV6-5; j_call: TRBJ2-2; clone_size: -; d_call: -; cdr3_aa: CASSQQGESTGELFF; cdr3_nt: TGTGCCAGCAGTCAGCAGGGAGAGTCGACCGGGGAGCTGTTTTTT
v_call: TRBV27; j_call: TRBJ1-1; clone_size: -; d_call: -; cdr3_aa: CASSFKGGGEAFF; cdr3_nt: TGTGCCAGCAGTTTTAAGGGGGGAGGGGAAGCTTTCTTT
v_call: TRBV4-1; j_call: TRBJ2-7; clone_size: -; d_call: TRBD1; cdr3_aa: CASSQQGTGAYEQYF; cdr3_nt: TGCGCCAGCTCTCAACAGGGGACAGGGGCCTACGAGCAGTACTTC
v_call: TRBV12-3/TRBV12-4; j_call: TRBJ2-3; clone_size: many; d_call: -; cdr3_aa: CASSLNLIEGTDTQYF; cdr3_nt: TGTGCCAGCAGTTTAAATTTAATAGAGGGAACAGATACGCAGTATTTT
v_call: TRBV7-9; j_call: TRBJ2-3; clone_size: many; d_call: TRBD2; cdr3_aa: CASSPTGTSGGTDTQYF; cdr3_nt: TGTGCCAGCAGCCCAACCGGGACTAGCGGAGGCACAGATACGCAGTATTTT
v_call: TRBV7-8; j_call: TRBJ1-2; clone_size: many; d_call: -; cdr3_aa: CASSPIHVQGDLYGYTF; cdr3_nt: TGTGCCAGCAGCCCAATCCACGTACAGGGTGACCTCTATGGCTACACCTTC
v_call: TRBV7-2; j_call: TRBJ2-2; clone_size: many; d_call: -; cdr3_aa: CASSLILGELFF; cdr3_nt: TGTGCCAGCAGCCTGATCCTCGGGGAGCTGTTTTTT
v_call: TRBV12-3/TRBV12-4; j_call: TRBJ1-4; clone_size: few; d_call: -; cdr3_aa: CASREEGSTEKLFF; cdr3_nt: TGTGCCAGCAGGGAAGAGGGCTCGACTGAAAAACTGTTTTTT
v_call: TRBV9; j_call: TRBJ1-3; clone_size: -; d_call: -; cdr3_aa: CASSVVGNSGNTIYF; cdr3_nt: TGTGCCAGCAGCGTAGTCGGGAACTCTGGAAACACCATATATTTT
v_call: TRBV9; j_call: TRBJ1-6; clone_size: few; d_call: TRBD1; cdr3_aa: CASSPDRGASPLHF; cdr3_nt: TGTGCCAGCAGCCCTGACAGGGGCGCTTCACCCCTCCACTTT
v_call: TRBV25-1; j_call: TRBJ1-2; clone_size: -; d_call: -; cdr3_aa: CASSELWAAGGYTF; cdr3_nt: TGTGCCAGCAGTGAATTATGGGCGGCGGGGGGCTACACCTTC
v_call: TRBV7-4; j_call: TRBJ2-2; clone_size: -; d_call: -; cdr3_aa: CASERRGNNTGELFF; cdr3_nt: TGTGCCAGCGAGCGGCGGGGAAATAACACCGGGGAGCTGTTTTTT
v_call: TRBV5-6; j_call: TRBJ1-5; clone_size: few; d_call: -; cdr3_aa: CASSSTGELDGFQPQHF; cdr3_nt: TGTGCCAGCAGCTCGACAGGAGAACTGGACGGGTTTCAGCCCCAGCATTTT
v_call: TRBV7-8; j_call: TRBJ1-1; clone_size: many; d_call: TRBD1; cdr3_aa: CASSRYRGVNTEAFF; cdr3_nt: TGTGCCAGCAGCAGATACAGGGGGGTGAACACTGAAGCTTTCTTT
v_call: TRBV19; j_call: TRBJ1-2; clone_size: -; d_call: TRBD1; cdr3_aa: CASSPWDRDYGYTF; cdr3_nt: TGTGCCAGTAGTCCCTGGGACAGAGACTATGGCTACACCTTC
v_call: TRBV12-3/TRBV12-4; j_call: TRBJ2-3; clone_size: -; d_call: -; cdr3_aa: CARGVQSTDTQYF; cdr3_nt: TGTGCCAGGGGGGTACAGAGCACAGATACGCAGTATTTT
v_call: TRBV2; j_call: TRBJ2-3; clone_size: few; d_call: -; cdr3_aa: CASRRQREDTQYF; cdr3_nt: TGTGCCAGCAGACGGCAGAGGGAAGATACGCAGTATTTT
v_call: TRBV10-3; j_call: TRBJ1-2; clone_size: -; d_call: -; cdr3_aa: CAISDLGPYGYTF; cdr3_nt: TGTGCCATCAGTGACCTGGGACCCTATGGCTACACCTTC
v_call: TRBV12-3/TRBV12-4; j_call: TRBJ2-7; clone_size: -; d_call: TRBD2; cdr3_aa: CASRAPSRDYVSYEQYF; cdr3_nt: TGTGCCAGCAGGGCTCCCTCCCGGGACTACGTCTCCTACGAGCAGTACTTC
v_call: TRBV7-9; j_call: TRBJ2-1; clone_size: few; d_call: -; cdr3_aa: CASSYSENEQFF; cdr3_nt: TGTGCCAGCAGCTACTCGGAGAATGAGCAGTTCTTC
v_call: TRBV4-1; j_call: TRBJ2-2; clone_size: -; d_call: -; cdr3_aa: CASSQEDATPNTGELFF; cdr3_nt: TGCGCCAGCAGCCAAGAGGACGCGACACCGAACACCGGGGAGCTGTTTTTT
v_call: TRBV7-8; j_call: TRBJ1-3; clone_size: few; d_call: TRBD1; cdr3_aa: CASSAPGQGDTIYF; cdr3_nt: TGTGCCAGCAGCGCGCCGGGACAGGGAGACACCATATATTTT